Following are 9 T cell receptor beta chains from one sample sequenced in a study of monozygotic twins with inflammatory bowel disease. For each CDR3 protein, TCRdb gives one entry from its re-call of the 5' RACE reads, without DNA. The sample data list fewer than 200,000 distinct CDR3 sequences. The source material was blood. The receptors stem from a human donor with ulcerative colitis or Crohn's disease, or a healthy co-twin of an affected twin (not recorded which).

The chain couples TRBV7-3 to TRBJ2-7; the D call of TRBD1 rests on TCRdb alone, since no DNA is present to check it. Germline assignment: CDR1 SGHTA and CDR2 FQGTGA. This CDR3 has 15 residues. CDR3 loop: CASSLEGGIGYEQYF.

The V and J genes are TRBV29-1 and TRBJ2-7; TCRdb's D call of TRBD2 is untestable without DNA. The germline V gene has CDR1 SQVTM and CDR2 ANQGSEA. The CDR3 length is 12 residues. CDR3 protein: CSVASVSYEQYF.

The chain is built from TRBV6-5 and TRBJ2-1; TCRdb picks TRBD1, but there is no DNA to check that call. The germline V gene has CDR1 MNHEY and CDR2 SVGAGI. The CDR3 is 16 residues long. The CDR3 region is CASSSSVGGYDNEQFF.

The chain joins TRBV20-1 to TRBJ1-3. CDR3 length equals 14 residues. Germline V CDR1 and CDR2: DFQATT, SNEGSKA (reference sequence). CDR3: CSARISPSGNTIYF.

The chain couples TRBV6-5 to TRBJ1-2; TCRdb proposes TRBD1, but this gene call is untestable without DNA. This CDR3 has 15 residues. Germline CDR1 is MNHEY and CDR2 is SVGAGI. The CDR3 spells CASSYAPRGWGGYTF.

The chain is built from TRBV6-2 or TRBV6-3 and TRBJ2-2. The CDR3 contains 14 residues. CDR1 MNHEY and CDR2 SVGEGT come from the germline V gene. CDR3 sequence: CASTSSLNTGELFF.

The chain couples TRBV6-5 to TRBJ2-3; TCRdb picks TRBD2, but there is no DNA to check that call. Germline V gene lookup returns CDR1 MNHEY and CDR2 SVGAGI. There are 11 residues in the CDR3. CDR3 residues: CASALAGRLYF.

V and J are TRBV19 and TRBJ2-3; TCRdb picks TRBD2, but there is no DNA to check that call. The germline V gene has CDR1 LNHDA and CDR2 SQIVND (reference sequence). This CDR3 spans 16 amino acids. The CDR3 loop is CASSLRRGRSTDTQYF.

CDR3 amino acids: CASRPPVEVRVTGANVLTF. The V and J genes are TRBV6-2 or TRBV6-3 and TRBJ2-6; TCRdb reports TRBD1, a call that lacks DNA to check it against. This CDR3 contains 19 residues. Germline V gives CDR1 MNHEY, CDR2 SVGEGT.